The rows below give T cell receptor beta chains drawn from one sample of a study of CD8+CD57+ T cells in acquired aplastic anemia. One entry per CDR3 protein results from TCRdb running MiXCR on the reads. The data hold hundreds of thousands of distinct CDR3 sequences, with about a third observed a single time. Sample: sorted CD4+, CD8+, or CD8+CD57+ T cells (not recorded which) from PBMCs. Source of these receptors: a human donor with aplastic anemia. The CDR3 runs from the conserved cysteine through the conserved F or W. The D gene is left open where the match is weak. The size entry is marked missing in some rows and otherwise reads once, few, many or a size class.

>TRBD2|TRBV2|13|TRBJ2-7|once
TGTGCCAGCACCAGGACTAGCGGGGGCGAGCAGTACTTC
CASTRTSGGEQYF
>TRBD1|TRBV2|15|TRBJ2-5|NA
TGTGCCAGCAGTGCGGGGCAGGGGGCCATAGAGACCCAGTACTTC
CASSAGQGAIETQYF
>NA|TRBV20-1|13|TRBJ2-3|many
TGCAGTGCTAGTCCTGTACGCACAGATACGCAGTATTTT
CSASPVRTDTQYF
>NA|TRBV6-1|12|TRBJ1-1|NA
TGTGCCAGCAGACAGGGCTGGACTGAAGCTCTCTTT
CASRQGWTEALF
>TRBD1|TRBV20-1|15|TRBJ1-3|many
TGCAGTGCCACCGGGACAGTAGGACCTGGAAACACCATATATTTT
CSATGTVGPGNTIYF
>NA|TRBV9|14|TRBJ1-2|many
TGTGCCAGCAGCCCCTCAGGAGTGGAGTTGGGCTACACCTTC
CASSPSGVELGYTF
>NA|TRBV2|14|TRBJ1-5|NA
TGTGCCAGCAGTTTTTACGGGGGGTCTTCGGCCCAGCATTTT
CASSFYGGSSAQHF
>NA|TRBV15|11|TRBJ2-3|many
TGTGCCACCAGCAGAGCAGATACGCAGTATTTT
CATSRADTQYF
>NA|TRBV24-1|14|TRBJ1-1|NA
TGTGCCACCAGTGATTCGGAGGGTCAAACTGAAGCTTTCTTT
CATSDSEGQTEAFF
>NA|TRBV20-1|16|TRBJ2-2|NA
TGCAGTGCTACCCCGGCCAGGGGCTTGACCACCGGGGAGCTGTTTTTT
CSATPARGLTTGELFF
>NA|TRBV10-3|14|TRBJ1-6|many
TGTGCCACTACACAGTCGGTTCTTAATTCACCCCTCCACTTT
CATTQSVLNSPLHF
>NA|TRBV25-1|13|TRBJ2-7|NA
TGTGCCAGCAGTTACTCGGTGGGGGACGAGCAGTACTTC
CASSYSVGDEQYF
>NA|TRBV28|13|TRBJ2-1|NA
TGTGCCAGCCGGGGCAACTCCTACAATGAGCAGTTCTTC
CASRGNSYNEQFF
>NA|TRBV10-1|13|TRBJ2-5|NA
TGCGCCAGCAGTACATCGGGAGAAGAGACCCAGTACTTC
CASSTSGEETQYF
>TRBD1|TRBV4-2|15|TRBJ1-2|few
TGTGCCAGCAGCCAAGACAAGGGGACAGACTATGGCTACACCTTC
CASSQDKGTDYGYTF
>NA|TRBV20-1|12|TRBJ2-4|NA
TGCAGTGCTATCGACTCGCGGATGATTCAGTACTTC
CSAIDSRMIQYF
>NA|TRBV19|17|TRBJ2-3|NA
TGTGCCAGCAGTTCGTATCGACCTTTACAGGGAACAGATACGCAGTATTTT
CASSSYRPLQGTDTQYF
>TRBD2|TRBV2|15|TRBJ2-3|NA
TGTGCCAGCAGCCCCACTAGCGGGGCAACAGATACGCAGTATTTT
CASSPTSGATDTQYF
>TRBD2|TRBV12-3/TRBV12-4|15|TRBJ2-3|many
TGTGCCAGCAGCCCACTAGCGGGAGGGACAGATACGCAGTATTTT
CASSPLAGGTDTQYF
>TRBD2|TRBV20-1|14|TRBJ2-3|many
TGCAGTGCTCGGGCGGGGGGCTGGACAGATACGCAGTATTTT
CSARAGGWTDTQYF
>NA|TRBV3-1|16|TRBJ1-6|NA
TGTGCCAGCAGCCAAGGGGGGAGGTCCTATAATTCACCCCTCCACTTT
CASSQGGRSYNSPLHF
>TRBD2|TRBV29-1|16|TRBJ2-5|many
TGCAGCGTTACGACTAGCGGGGGGTACCCTCCAGAGACCCAGTACTTC
CSVTTSGGYPPETQYF
>NA|TRBV11-2|17|TRBJ2-4|few
TGTGCCAGCAGCTCCTCCCTTATACAGGGCAGAGGGGGCATTCAGTACTTC
CASSSSLIQGRGGIQYF
>TRBD1|TRBV15|14|TRBJ2-5|once
TGTGCCACCAGCAAAAGGACAGGGTCAGAGACCCAGTACTTC
CATSKRTGSETQYF
>NA|TRBV5-1|14|TRBJ1-1|few
TGCGCCAGCAGCTTGGGGGGGCAGACAACTGAAGCTTTCTTT
CASSLGGQTTEAFF
>TRBD2|TRBV6-2/TRBV6-3|15|TRBJ2-1|few
TGTGCCAGCAGCCTACGACTAGCAAATAACAATGAGCAGTTCTTC
CASSLRLANNNEQFF
>NA|TRBV5-1|14|TRBJ1-1|many
TGCGCCAGCAGCCCGGGAGACATGAACACTGAAGCTTTCTTT
CASSPGDMNTEAFF
>NA|TRBV20-1|16|TRBJ2-7|many
TGCAGTGCTAGAGGGTGGCAAACGGCCAGCTCCTACGAGCAGTACTTC
CSARGWQTASSYEQYF
>TRBD1|TRBV10-3|15|TRBJ1-6|NA
TGTGCCACCAGAGAGGGACAGGGGAATAATTCACCCCTCCACTTT
CATREGQGNNSPLHF
>NA|TRBV20-1|13|TRBJ2-7|many
TGCAGTGCTATCTCGGGAGCCCTCTACGAGCAGTACTTC
CSAISGALYEQYF
>NA|TRBV2|13|TRBJ1-6|many
TGTGCCAGCAAGGGGGACGGTGATTCACCCCTCCACTTT
CASKGDGDSPLHF
>TRBD1|TRBV18|12|TRBJ1-6|NA
TGTGCCAGCTCAACAGGGGGTTCACCCCTCCACTTT
CASSTGGSPLHF
>NA|TRBV29-1|16|TRBJ2-2|NA
TGCAGCGTTGAAACAGGACTTGACAGAAACACCGGGGAGCTGTTTTTT
CSVETGLDRNTGELFF
>NA|TRBV7-3|14|TRBJ2-5|NA
TGTGCCAGCAGCCCGTTGAGAGGCCAAGAGACCCAGTACTTC
CASSPLRGQETQYF
>NA|TRBV29-1|12|TRBJ1-1|NA
TGCAGCGTTGTCGACGGGGGCACTGAAGCTTTCTTT
CSVVDGGTEAFF
>NA|TRBV2|12|TRBJ1-6|once
TGTGCCAGCACAAACGCAGGGTCACCCCTCCACTTT
CASTNAGSPLHF
>NA|TRBV20-1|12|TRBJ1-5|few
TGCAGTGCTAGCGGTCCGAATCAGCCCCAGCATTTT
CSASGPNQPQHF
>NA|TRBV9|14|TRBJ2-3|NA
TGTGCCAGCAGCGTAGAGAGGGGTCCCATGATGCAGTATTTT
CASSVERGPMMQYF
>TRBD2|TRBV28|14|TRBJ2-3|NA
TGTGCCATCCTACTAGCGGGAGAACCAGATACGCAGTATTTT
CAILLAGEPDTQYF
>NA|TRBV9|14|TRBJ1-1|many
TGTGCCAGCAGCGGTGGACAGATGAACACTGAAGCTTTCTTT
CASSGGQMNTEAFF
>NA|TRBV4-1|13|TRBJ1-2|NA
TGCGCCAGCAGCCAAGTTAACGACTATGGCTACACCTTC
CASSQVNDYGYTF
>NA|TRBV6-1|15|TRBJ1-6|few
TGTGCCAGCAGCCAGGTCCGGACAGATAGTTCACCCCTCCACTTT
CASSQVRTDSSPLHF
>NA|TRBV24-1|13|TRBJ1-2|many
TGTGCCACTTCAGACAGTCCTGGCTATGGCTACACCTTC
CATSDSPGYGYTF
>TRBD2|TRBV20-1|13|TRBJ2-7|many
TGCAGTGCTAGACTCCCAGCGGGAGACGAGCAGTACTTC
CSARLPAGDEQYF
>NA|TRBV2|14|TRBJ2-7|few
TGTGCCAGCAGTCGAGCGGACACCGCCTACGAGCAGTACTTC
CASSRADTAYEQYF
>NA|TRBV10-3|13|TRBJ2-1|NA
TGTGCCATCAGGGGAGGCGGCTACAATGAGCAGTTCTTC
CAIRGGGYNEQFF
>TRBD1|TRBV11-1|16|TRBJ1-1|many
TGTGCCAGCAGCTACGGGACAGCAACTCTGAACACTGAAGCTTTCTTT
CASSYGTATLNTEAFF
>NA|TRBV10-3|12|TRBJ2-2|NA
TGTGCCATCAGCAGAAGCACCGGGGAGCTGTTTTTT
CAISRSTGELFF
>NA|TRBV7-9|12|TRBJ2-5|few
TGTGCCAGCAGCTTAGCTACAGAGACCCAGTACTTC
CASSLATETQYF
>NA|TRBV20-1|13|TRBJ1-4|NA
TGCAGTGCTAGGGGTCAGGGGAGCGAAAAACTGTTTTTT
CSARGQGSEKLFF
>NA|TRBV7-2|15|TRBJ1-3|NA
TGTGCCAGCAGCTTGGGGGGGTCTGGCGGAAACACCATATATTTT
CASSLGGSGGNTIYF
>NA|TRBV7-2|15|TRBJ1-5|many
TGTGCCAGCAGCCGACCCACTGATAGCAATCAGCCCCAGCATTTT
CASSRPTDSNQPQHF
>NA|TRBV7-2|14|TRBJ1-2|few
TGTGCCAGCAGCTTAGGGACGAGCCGCCATGGCTACACCTTC
CASSLGTSRHGYTF
>NA|TRBV29-1|12|TRBJ1-1|NA
TGCAGCGTTGAAAAAGCGAACACTGAAGCTTTCTTT
CSVEKANTEAFF
>NA|TRBV7-9|11|TRBJ1-6|once
TGTGCCAGCAGTCCCTATGAGGGGCTCCACTTT
CASSPYEGLHF
>TRBD1|TRBV18|16|TRBJ1-6|NA
TGTGCCAGCTCACCACCGCCGGGACAGGGGGATTCACCCCTCCACTTT
CASSPPPGQGDSPLHF
>NA|TRBV20-1|10|TRBJ1-2|many
TGCAGTGCTCGACACAACGGCTACACCTTC
CSARHNGYTF
>NA|TRBV7-8|13|TRBJ2-7|NA
TGTGCCATAACTGCGGGGGCGGCCTACGAGCAGTACTTC
CAITAGAAYEQYF